These 32 T cell receptor beta chains were all obtained from the same sample, sequenced in a study of metastatic and nonmetastatic thyroid tumors. Prior to thyroid surgery, none of the patients had received any treatment. TCRdb called clones again from the PCR reads with MiXCR. The sample shows several thousand clones, over 25% of them seen only once. The specimen sequenced was adjacent normal tissue. The receptors stem from a female donor with papillary thyroid cancer or a benign thyroid nodule (not recorded which). Some clones in this sample may be carry-over from other donors' samples.

V and J are TRBV7-6 and TRBJ2-7, with 12 positions matching TRBD2. The CDR3 loop spans 16 amino acids. V trimming: 3 bases; J trimming: 0 bases; junction bases outside the gene matches: 3. Germline V gene data show CDR1 as SGHVS and CDR2 as FNYEAQ. This CDR3 is CASSLGLAGFSYEQYF. The CDR3 bases are TGTGCCAGCAGCTTGGGACTAGCGGGTTTCTCCTACGAGCAGTACTTC.

This clone is medium-sized (0.01 to 0.1%). The chain employs TRBV20-1 and TRBJ1-1; possible D gene TRBD1, 6 bases. The CDR3 is made up of 14 amino acids. CDR1 and CDR2 (germline): DFQATT, SNEGSKA (reference sequence). Trimming shortened V by 6 bases and J by 3 bases, and 17 bases separated the two germline ends. The CDR3 region has the DNA TGCAGTGCGCGAGGGGGAGGGGGGGACACTGAAGCTTTCTTT. It specifies CSARGGGGDTEAFF.

The V and J genes are TRBV11-2 and TRBJ1-6, with TRBD1 as a possible D gene (5 bases). CDR1 and CDR2 (germline): SGHAT, FQNNGV. The CDR3 length is 16 residues. Trimming took off 4 bases at V and 7 bases at J, with 17 bases between the two ends. The CDR3 nucleotides are TGTGCCAGCAGCTCTCCCCCTTCGGGACCGAATTCACCCCTCCACTTT. It encodes CASSSPPSGPNSPLHF.

This rearrangement joins TRBV3-1 to TRBJ2-2; TRBD2 aligns across 7 bases. This CDR3 spans 16 amino acids. Per germline, CDR1 LGHDT and CDR2 YNNKEL (reference sequence). Losses at the gene ends were 6 bases for V and 0 bases for J; bases not matched to a gene: 7. The CDR3, as DNA: TGTGCCAGCAGTTCTCCTAGCGGAGCGAACACCGGGGAGCTGTTTTTT. This translates into CASSSPSGANTGELFF. The full variable domain, completed using reference TRBV3-1 and TRBJ2-2, is DTAVSQTPKYLVTQMGNDKSIKCEQNLGHDTMYWYKQDSKKFLKIMFSYNNKELIINETVPNRFSPKSPDKAHLNLHINSLELGDSAVYFCASSSPSGANTGELFFGEGSRLTVL.

This clone qualifies as medium-sized. The chain joins TRBV7-9 to TRBJ2-7; D is possibly TRBD2 (5 bases). Deletions cut 1 base from V and 5 bases from J, with 9 bases between. The length of the CDR3 is 13 residues. The V gene's germline CDR1 is SEHNR and CDR2 FQNEAQ (reference sequence). CDR3 nucleotides: TGTGCCAGCAGCTTAGTCTCTAGCCACGAGCAGTACTTC. Encoded protein: CASSLVSSHEQYF.

The sample holds a few counts of this clone. The chain has TRBV6-5 and TRBJ2-1; D uncertain. Germline values: CDR1 MNHEY, CDR2 SVGAGI. The CDR3 has 14 amino acids. Trimming left V 3 bases short and J 2 bases short, with 8 bases between. DNA of the CDR3: TGTGCCAGCAGTTATGGTGGGACCTACAATGAGCAGTTCTTC. It translates to CASSYGGTYNEQFF.

A note on this clone: One junction end disagrees with the germline gene, perhaps due to a read error. The rearrangement uses TRBV11-1 and TRBJ2-3, with TRBD2 matching over 9 bases. The CDR3 runs to 15 residues. The germline CDR1 and CDR2 sequences are SGHAT and FQDESV (reference sequence). The CDR3 DNA reads TGTACCAGCAGCTTTAGCGGGAGAAGAACATATACGCAGTGTTTT. Translation gives CTSSFSGRRTYTQCF.

The V call is TRBV30, the J call TRBJ2-3, with a weak D call TRBD1 (5 bases). Germline V CDR1 and CDR2: GTSNPN, SVGIG (reference sequence). This CDR3 has 16 residues. The CDR3 bases are TGTTCCCGTGGGGCTTGCGGTAGTCAGAGCACAGATACGCAGTATTTT. It encodes CSRGACGSQSTDTQYF.

This clone was counted only a few times. The J gene is TRBJ2-7, the V gene TRBV12-3 or TRBV12-4; D gene uncertain. V was pared by 3 bases and J by 5 bases, with 11 bases between. There are 13 residues in the CDR3. The CDR3, as DNA: TGTGCCAGCAGTTTGAAGGGTGTCCACGAGCAGTACTTC. This gives the protein CASSLKGVHEQYF.

This rearrangement joins TRBV11-3 to TRBJ2-1, with TRBD1 as a possible D gene (5 bases). Trimming took 5 bases from V and 2 from J, leaving 13 bases between them. This CDR3 contains 15 residues. Germline V gene lookup returns CDR1 SGHNT and CDR2 YENEEA. CDR3 nucleotides: TGTGCCAGCAGCCAACAGGAGCAGGCCTACAATGAGCAGTTCTTC. This gives the protein CASSQQEQAYNEQFF.

This clone is medium-sized. This chain links TRBV6-1 with TRBJ1-1, with 7 bases that match TRBD1. The CDR3 runs 14 residues. Germline V lookup: CDR1 MNHNS, CDR2 SASEGT. J lost 1 base, V lost 4 bases, and 3 bases had no gene match. CDR3 sequence: CASSAWTGNTEAFF. The CDR3 region has the DNA TGTGCCAGCAGTGCCTGGACAGGGAACACTGAAGCTTTCTTT.

The V gene is TRBV6-1, the J gene TRBJ2-7; 9 positions match TRBD2. The junction had 5 bases not matched to a gene; V was cut back by 1 base and J by 4 bases. CDR3 length: 15 residues. The V gene's germline CDR1 is MNHNS and CDR2 SASEGT. The CDR3 DNA reads as TGTGCCAGCAGTGAAGAGGAGACTAGCGGATACGAGCAGTACTTC. Residues: CASSEEETSGYEQYF.

J is TRBJ1-1 and V is TRBV7-3; 9 bases are shared with TRBD1. CDR3 length equals 14 residues. Germline trimming cut 4 bases from V and 7 bases from J; bases unmatched to any gene: 7. Germline values: CDR1 SGHTA, CDR2 FQGTGA. The CDR3 DNA reads as TGTGCCAGCAGCTCCGACAGGGGGGCTGGTGAAGCTTTCTTT. Translating gives CASSSDRGAGEAFF.

Relative to its sample, this clone is medium-sized. The V gene is TRBV6-1, the J gene TRBJ1-1; no clear D gene. The V gene's germline CDR1 is MNHNS and CDR2 SASEGT. The V end lost 6 bases, the J end lost 1 base, and 9 bases lay between the germline ends. The CDR3 runs 13 residues. The CDR3 sequence: CASSEDPNTEAFF. The CDR3 nucleotides read TGTGCCAGCAGCGAGGACCCGAACACTGAAGCTTTCTTT.

This clone was recorded a few times. At one end, the junction sequence differs from germline, possibly due to a read error. The chain links TRBV24-1 to TRBJ1-3; D is ambiguous. CDR1 and CDR2 from the germline V gene are KGHDR and SFDVKD. This CDR3 is 12 amino acids long. The CDR3 DNA reads as TGTGCCGCCACCGCGCCCTCGGGCACCATATACTTT. It encodes CAATAPSGTIYF.

The V gene is TRBV20-1, the J gene TRBJ2-1; 10 bases map to TRBD1. CDR1 and CDR2 from the germline V gene are DFQATT and SNEGSKA (reference sequence). CDR3 length: 13 amino acids. V was pared by 6 bases and J by 6 bases, with 5 bases of the junction left unmatched. CDR3 in DNA: TGCAGTGCCGACGGACAGGGGGTCAATGAGCAGTTCTTC. Translated, it gives CSADGQGVNEQFF.

This clone showed up just once. The chain links TRBV20-1 to TRBJ2-1, with 14 bases aligning to TRBD2. The germline V gene has CDR1 DFQATT and CDR2 SNEGSKA (reference sequence). The CDR3 runs to 16 residues. Trimming removed 1 base from V and 8 bases from J; junction bases left unmatched: 7. Here the CDR3 reads CSARVRLAGGSYEQFF. Written as DNA, the CDR3 is TGCAGTGCTAGAGTCAGACTAGCGGGAGGGAGCTATGAGCAGTTCTTC.

Relative to its sample, this clone is medium-sized. V is TRBV20-1 and J is TRBJ1-4; TRBD1 matches 7 bases. Per germline, CDR1 DFQATT and CDR2 SNEGSKA (reference sequence). The CDR3 consists of 13 residues. Trimming cost V 3 bases and J 8 bases; bases outside gene matches: 6. CDR3 region: CSASTGEHEKLFF. CDR3 coding DNA: TGCAGTGCTAGTACAGGGGAGCACGAAAAACTGTTTTTT.

The rearrangement joins TRBV2 to TRBJ1-6; TRBD1 is a possible D gene (6 bases). The CDR3 contains 14 residues. The V gene's germline CDR1 is SNHLY and CDR2 FYNNEI. The ends were cut back, 6 bases at V and 9 bases at J, with 15 bases in the middle. CDR3 bases: TGTGCCAGCAGGGACACAGGGAGATCTTCACCCCTCCACTTT. Translated, it gives CASRDTGRSSPLHF.

V usage is TRBV5-4 and J usage is TRBJ2-7, with D perhaps TRBD1 (6 bases). Trimming left V 3 bases short and J 5 bases short, with 15 bases between. The germline V gene encodes CDR1 SGHNT and CDR2 YYREEE (reference sequence). The CDR3 covers 14 residues. DNA for the CDR3: TGTGCCAGCAGCTCGGATACAGGGTTCGACGAGCAGTACTTC. Amino acid sequence: CASSSDTGFDEQYF.

By proportion, this clone is medium-sized. This chain connects TRBV4-1 to TRBJ1-2; D call uncertain. Deletions cut 2 bases from V and 5 bases from J, with 9 bases between. Per germline, CDR1 MGHRA and CDR2 YSYEKL. The CDR3 has 13 residues. The CDR3 region has the DNA TGCGCCAGCAGCCAATTAGGGTTATATGGCTACACCTTC. It yields the protein CASSQLGLYGYTF.

Within the sample, this clone is medium-sized (0.01 to 0.1%). The chain couples TRBV10-3 to TRBJ1-2; 7 bases align to TRBD1. Germline V lookup: CDR1 ENHRY, CDR2 SYGVKD. There are 14 residues in the CDR3. V lost 4 bases, J lost 8 bases, and 10 bases stayed unmatched. CDR3 amino acids: CAISGQGGTLGYTF. In nucleotides, the CDR3 is TGTGCCATCAGTGGACAGGGTGGAACTTTGGGCTACACCTTC.

The chain couples TRBV30 to TRBJ2-3; 7 nucleotides line up with TRBD1. Germline V gene sequence: CDR1 GTSNPN, CDR2 SVGIG (reference sequence). The CDR3 spans 14 residues. Trimming removed 2 bases from V and 2 bases from J; junction bases left unmatched: 4. The DNA for the CDR3 is TGTGCCTGGAGTAGGGGACAGCTCACAGATACGCAGTATTTT. It translates to CAWSRGQLTDTQYF.

This chain uses TRBV20-1 with TRBJ1-2; 7 bases fit TRBD1. Germline values: CDR1 DFQATT, CDR2 SNEGSKA (reference sequence). This CDR3 has 13 residues. V dropped 3 bases and J dropped 6; count of bases not matched to a gene: 7. The CDR3 sequence is CSASSGTENGYTF. The CDR3 DNA sequence: TGCAGTGCTAGCTCCGGGACAGAAAATGGCTACACCTTC.

By share, this clone counts as medium-sized. The chain links TRBV10-1 to TRBJ2-5; D not certain. V was cut by 3 bases and J by 0 bases, with 5 bases left in between. This CDR3 spans 13 amino acids. From germline, CDR1 is WNHNN and CDR2 SYGVQD (reference sequence). In DNA, the CDR3 is TGCGCCAGCAGTGAAGACTACCAAGAGACCCAGTACTTC. Protein product: CASSEDYQETQYF.

This clone was counted many times. J is TRBJ2-7 and V is TRBV5-4; no clear D gene. Germline values: CDR1 SGHNT, CDR2 YYREEE (reference sequence). The CDR3 consists of 15 residues. Trimming stripped 5 bases from V and 6 bases from J, with 21 bases between. CDR3 nucleotide sequence: TGTGCCAGCAGGGTGGGATCCGGTCATTTCGGCGAGCAGTACTTC. This gives the protein CASRVGSGHFGEQYF.

This clone was observed at least ten times. This chain connects TRBV5-4 to TRBJ1-4; D perhaps matches TRBD1 (5 bases). V lost 5 bases, J lost 6 bases, and 14 bases lay in between. This CDR3 is built from 14 residues. Germline values: CDR1 SGHNT, CDR2 YYREEE (reference sequence). DNA of the CDR3: TGTGCCAGCAGGAAGGGGTTCCAGGATGAAAAACTGTTTTTT. This codes for CASRKGFQDEKLFF. Supplemented by reference TRBV5-4 and TRBJ1-4, the full variable domain reads ETGVTQSPTHLIKTRGQQVTLRCSSQSGHNTVSWYQQALGQGPQFIFQYYREEENGRGNFPPRFSGLQFPNYSSELNVNALELDDSALYLCASRKGFQDEKLFFGSGTQLSVL.

The chain uses TRBV29-1 and TRBJ2-6, with TRBD1 matching over 9 bases. CDR1 SQVTM and CDR2 ANQGSEA come from the germline V gene. This CDR3 comprises 16 residues. The CDR3 sequence: CIAPDRGPSGANVLTF. CDR3 in DNA: TGCATCGCTCCGGACAGGGGTCCCTCTGGGGCCAACGTCCTGACTTTC.

The rearrangement uses TRBV9 and TRBJ1-1; D remains unclear. Looked up from germline, CDR1 is SGDLS and CDR2 is YYNGEE. The CDR3 covers 14 residues. Trimming shortened V by 2 bases and J by 4 bases, and 12 bases separated the two germline ends. The CDR3 loop is CASSVGPLGTEAFF. CDR3 nucleotides: TGTGCCAGCAGCGTCGGACCGCTAGGCACTGAAGCTTTCTTT.

The chain is built from TRBV20-1 and TRBJ2-7; TRBD2 matches 8 bases. The V gene's germline CDR1 is DFQATT and CDR2 SNEGSKA (reference sequence). Trimming cost V 2 bases and J 3 bases; bases outside gene matches: 0. CDR3 length: 12 amino acids. CDR3 sequence reads: CSARLAGYEQYF. The CDR3 DNA is TGCAGTGCTAGACTAGCGGGCTACGAGCAGTACTTC.

Regarding this clone: An end of the junction does not agree with germline; a read error may underlie this. The chain couples TRBV20-1 to TRBJ2-7, with D perhaps matching TRBD2 (6 bases). Germline loops: CDR1 DFQATT, CDR2 SNEGSKA (reference sequence). The CDR3 covers 13 residues. The CDR3 sequence is CSADMTIGSEQYF. CDR3 coding DNA: TGCAGTGCTGACATGACTATCGGGAGCGAGCAATACTTT.

This clone is medium-sized within its sample. The V and J genes are TRBV11-3 and TRBJ2-1; TRBD2 aligns across 14 bases. Trimming removed 3 bases from V and 14 bases from J; junction bases left unmatched: 3. The CDR3 has 13 amino acids. Germline values: CDR1 SGHNT, CDR2 YENEEA. The CDR3 nucleotides read TGTGCCAGCAGCTTTGGGACTAGCGGGAGTAAGTTCTTC. Its protein product is CASSFGTSGSKFF.